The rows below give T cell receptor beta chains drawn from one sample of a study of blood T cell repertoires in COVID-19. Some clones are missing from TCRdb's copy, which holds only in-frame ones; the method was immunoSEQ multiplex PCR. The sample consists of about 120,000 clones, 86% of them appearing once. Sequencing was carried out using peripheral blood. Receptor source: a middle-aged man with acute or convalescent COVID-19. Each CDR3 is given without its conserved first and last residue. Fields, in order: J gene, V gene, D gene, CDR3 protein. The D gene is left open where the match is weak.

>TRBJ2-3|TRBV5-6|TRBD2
ASSSSSPGTSGRTDTQY
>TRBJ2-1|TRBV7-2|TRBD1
ASSWGQGEYNEQF
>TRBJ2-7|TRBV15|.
ATSRDTRTGGAEQY
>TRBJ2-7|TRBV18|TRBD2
ASSPGGFNYEQY
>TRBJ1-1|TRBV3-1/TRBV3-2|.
ASSLYLNRFDTEAF
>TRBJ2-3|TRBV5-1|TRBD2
ASSSTSGARDTQY
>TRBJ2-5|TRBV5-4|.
ASSAEQGRQETQY
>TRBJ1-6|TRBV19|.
ASSIAPAGKNSPLH
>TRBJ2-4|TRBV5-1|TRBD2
ASSFRAGGALLAKNIQY
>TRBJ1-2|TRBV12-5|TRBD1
ASGLVSKGTEGYT
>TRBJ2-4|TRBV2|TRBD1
ASNTGTGFSIQY
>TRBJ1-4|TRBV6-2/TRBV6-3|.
ASGPIPGGEKLF
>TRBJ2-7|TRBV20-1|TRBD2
SASGGRASEQY
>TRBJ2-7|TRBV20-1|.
SASHADRII
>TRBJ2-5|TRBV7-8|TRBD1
ASSLDRAQETQY
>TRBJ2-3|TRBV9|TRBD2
ASSVLAGTASTDTQY
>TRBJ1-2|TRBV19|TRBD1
ASSLRTGTNYGYT
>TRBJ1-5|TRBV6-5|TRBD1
ASLRTGSNQPQH
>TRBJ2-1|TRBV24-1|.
ATSDWGGGRLNEQF
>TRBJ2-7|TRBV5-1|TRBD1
ASSIYGTGVYEQY
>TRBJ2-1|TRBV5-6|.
ASSVLAREQF
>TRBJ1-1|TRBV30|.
AEGGLGTEAF
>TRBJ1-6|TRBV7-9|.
ASSLARSPLH
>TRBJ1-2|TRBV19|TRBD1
ASSPDRGNYGYT
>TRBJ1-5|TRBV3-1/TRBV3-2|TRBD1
ASSQDWTGNQPQH
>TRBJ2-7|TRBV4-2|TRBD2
ASSQETSGSYEQY
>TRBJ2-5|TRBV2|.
ASSERRAQETQY
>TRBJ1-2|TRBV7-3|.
ASSLTADYGYT
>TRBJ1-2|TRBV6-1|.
ASSEYQGPYGYT
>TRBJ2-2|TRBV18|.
ASSPNSGELF
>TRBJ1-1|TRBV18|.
ASSRSTSTEAF
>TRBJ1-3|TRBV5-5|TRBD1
ASSQGQASSGNTIY
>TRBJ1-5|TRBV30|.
AWSSPGGGNQPQH
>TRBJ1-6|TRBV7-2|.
ASSLEGGEGSPLH
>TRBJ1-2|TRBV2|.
ASSREQGAYGYT
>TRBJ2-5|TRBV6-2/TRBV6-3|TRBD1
ASSEDRRETQY
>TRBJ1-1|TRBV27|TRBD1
ASSFLAGGGRAEAF
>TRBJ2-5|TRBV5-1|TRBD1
ASSPGQGQETQY
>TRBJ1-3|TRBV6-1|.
ASSEAWVGENTIY
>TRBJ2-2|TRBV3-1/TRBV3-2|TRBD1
ASSRRTGPHTGELF
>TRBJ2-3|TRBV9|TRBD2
ASSVGAGGDTDTQY
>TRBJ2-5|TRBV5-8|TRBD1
ASSRDRVRETQY
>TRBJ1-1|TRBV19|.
ASSIDLLEGRTEAF
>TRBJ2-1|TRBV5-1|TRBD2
ASSLGLAGGHEQF
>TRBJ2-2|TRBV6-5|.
ASTSRVGTGELF
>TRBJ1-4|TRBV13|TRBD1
ASSLTQTGGNEKLF
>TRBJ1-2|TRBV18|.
ASSPEGYGYT
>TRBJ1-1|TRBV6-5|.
ASRENMNTEAF
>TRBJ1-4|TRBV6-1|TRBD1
ASSDFRDSATNEKLF
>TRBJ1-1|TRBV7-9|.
ASSLQGGTEAF
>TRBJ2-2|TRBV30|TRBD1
AWNSPGGGGELF
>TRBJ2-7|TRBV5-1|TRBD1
ASSPRTGQGYEQY
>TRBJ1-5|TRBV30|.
AWRRPSGNQPQH
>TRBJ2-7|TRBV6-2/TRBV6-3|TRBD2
ASSSSGTSHTGSEQY
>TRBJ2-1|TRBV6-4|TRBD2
ASSGSSGGGGEQF
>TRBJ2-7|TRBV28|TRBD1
ASSLLLRDRGYEQY